The entry below gives a single T cell receptor beta chain sequence along with its context. Some clones are missing from TCRdb's copy, which holds only in-frame ones; the method was immunoSEQ multiplex PCR. The table includes around 30,000 clones, 88% detected once. This CDR3 is built from 16 residues. In germline, CDR1 is LGHNA, CDR2 YNFKEQ. Trimming took 4 bases from V and 3 from J; bases not matched to a gene: 6. The data were taken from a study of blood T cell repertoires in COVID-19. The sequenced sample was peripheral blood. The chain combines TRBV4-2 with TRBJ2-5; TRBD2 agrees at 12 bases. The sequence was collected from a human donor with active COVID-19. The donor label of this sample is uncertain. CDR3 nucleotide sequence: TGTGCCAGCAGCCCGGAACTAGCGGGGGGAAAAGAGACCCAGTACTTC. It encodes CASSPELAGGKETQYF.